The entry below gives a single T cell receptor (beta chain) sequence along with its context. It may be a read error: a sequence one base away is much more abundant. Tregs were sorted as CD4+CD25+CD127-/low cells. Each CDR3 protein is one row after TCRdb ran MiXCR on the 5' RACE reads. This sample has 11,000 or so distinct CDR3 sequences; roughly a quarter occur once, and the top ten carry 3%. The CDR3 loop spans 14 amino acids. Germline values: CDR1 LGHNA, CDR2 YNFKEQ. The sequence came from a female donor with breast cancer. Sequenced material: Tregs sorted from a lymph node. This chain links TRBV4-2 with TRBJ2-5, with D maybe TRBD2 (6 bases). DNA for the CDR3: TGTGCCAGCAGCCAGATAGGCGGGGAAGAGGCCCAGTACTTC. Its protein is CASSQIGGEEAQYF.